The rows below give T cell receptor beta chains drawn from one sample of a study of blood T cells in healthy people across ages. TCRdb analysed the 5' RACE reads with MiXCR anew, one entry per CDR3 protein. The sample shows 650,000 to 800,000 distinct CDR3 sequences, under 45% of them seen only once. The material sequenced was blood. Every receptor here comes from a man in his 60s in good health. Both conserved end residues are part of each CDR3.

TRBV2 12 CATNRGSGELFF
TRBV7-9 14 CASSALKSGYEQYF
TRBV25-1 13 CASRGHGNTEAFF
TRBV12-3/TRBV12-4 18 CASSLDPSWGGVPNTQYF
TRBV30 14 CAWNRGGLKETQYF
TRBV7-9 16 CASSSTQQGTSDTQYF
TRBV30 15 CAWSGDRVANYGYTF
TRBV7-9 12 CASIHSTDTQYF
TRBV7-9 16 CASSSLGGSLTGELFF
TRBV12-3/TRBV12-4 16 CASSFRPGLRNEKLFF
TRBV28 15 CASSLRDGRLNGYTF
TRBV5-1 13 CASSNETPDTQYF
TRBV15 16 CATSRDRAGTTDTQYF
TRBV20-1 15 CSARALTGTPGELFF
TRBV12-3/TRBV12-4 14 CASTPVSWGDEQFF
TRBV12-5 17 CASGSQGRRGAKNIQYF
TRBV10-3 13 CAIRPGANSPLHF
TRBV7-3 14 CASGTVGGQGEQFF
TRBV5-4 15 CASSFSALGIYEQFF
TRBV12-3/TRBV12-4 14 CASSLSPDSYEQYF
TRBV12-3/TRBV12-4 15 CASSFLTGGTNTQYF
TRBV25-1 13 CASSGSSSVPQHF
TRBV5-8 14 CASRGLAVGNEQFF
TRBV4-1 15 CASSQDSPGPLSYTF
TRBV4-1 15 CASSQDVAGWKTQYF
TRBV27 15 CVSSLVRDRGEKLFF
TRBV20-1 14 CSARDLMGIGGYTF
TRBV5-6 13 CASSLGTYYEQYF
TRBV5-6 14 CASSVGGGNYEQYF
TRBV27 16 CASGVRTGSYQETQYF
TRBV29-1 14 CSVGGLAGTYEQYF
TRBV20-1 13 CSARDMAQETQYF
TRBV7-2 14 CASSSQMTNEKLFF
TRBV9 14 CASSGRGVQETQYF
TRBV7-8 16 CASSFPSGLAADTQYF
TRBV7-2 13 CASRGGWDTEAFF
TRBV7-2 18 CASTDSWGTGLNHNEQYF
TRBV28 12 CASSNRNTEAFF
TRBV7-2 16 CASSPLTHSVTDTQYF
TRBV12-3/TRBV12-4 15 CASMDGVAMNTEAFF
TRBV7-9 14 CASSSSGGVNEQFF
TRBV18 13 CASSPPPGYEQYF